This T cell receptor (beta chain) stems from a study of blood T cell repertoires in COVID-19. About the research overall: COVID-19 samples, acute and convalescent, were from the United States, Italy and Spain. PBMCs, B-cell-depleted T cells, or T cells were the source of the cDNA or gDNA that made up the material.

Trimming took off 10 bases at V and 1 base at J, with 16 bases between the two ends. The CDR3 loop spans 14 amino acids. Germline V gene lookup returns CDR1 MRHNA and CDR2 SNTAGT. Source study methods: It was from reference gene primer amplification that nucleated cell counts were estimated. Sequencing used immunoSEQ multiplex PCR; TCRdb keeps in-frame clones, though not all of them. That table supplies the V and J calls and clone size; D and trimming were determined from the DNA. The sample carries roughly 180,000 clones, about 88% recorded once. This TCR was recovered from a woman younger than 45 with active or convalescent COVID-19. The chain links TRBV6-4 to TRBJ1-1, with D maybe TRBD1 (5 bases). The sample was peripheral blood. For the CDR3, the DNA is TGTGCCACCAAGGGTGAGACAGAGAACACTGAAGCTTTCTTT. Translating gives CATKGETENTEAFF.